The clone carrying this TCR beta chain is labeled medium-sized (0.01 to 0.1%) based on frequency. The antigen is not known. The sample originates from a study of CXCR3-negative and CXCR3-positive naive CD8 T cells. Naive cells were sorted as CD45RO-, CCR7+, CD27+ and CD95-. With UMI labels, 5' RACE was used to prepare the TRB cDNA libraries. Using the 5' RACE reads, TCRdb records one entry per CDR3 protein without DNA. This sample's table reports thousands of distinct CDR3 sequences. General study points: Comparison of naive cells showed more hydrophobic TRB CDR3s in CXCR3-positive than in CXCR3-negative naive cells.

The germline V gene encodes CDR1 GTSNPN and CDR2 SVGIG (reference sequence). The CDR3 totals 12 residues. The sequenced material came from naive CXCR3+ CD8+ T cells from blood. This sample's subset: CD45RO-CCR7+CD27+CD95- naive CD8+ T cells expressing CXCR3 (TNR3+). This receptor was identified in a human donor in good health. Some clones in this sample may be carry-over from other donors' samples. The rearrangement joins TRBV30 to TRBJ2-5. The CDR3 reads CAWSVNQETQYF.